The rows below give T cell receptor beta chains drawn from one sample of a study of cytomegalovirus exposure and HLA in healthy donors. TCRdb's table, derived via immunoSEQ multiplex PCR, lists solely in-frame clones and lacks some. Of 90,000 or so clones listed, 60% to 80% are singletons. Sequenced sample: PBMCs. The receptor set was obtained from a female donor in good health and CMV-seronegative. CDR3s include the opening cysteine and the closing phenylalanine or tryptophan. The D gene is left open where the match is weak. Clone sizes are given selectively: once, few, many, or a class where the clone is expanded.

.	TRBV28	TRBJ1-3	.	CASSTTGSTGNTIYF	TGTGCCAGCAGTACAACAGGGAGCACTGGAAACACCATATATTTT
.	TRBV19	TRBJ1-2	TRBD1	CASSMGTGQGFYGYTF	TGTGCCAGTAGTATGGGTACGGGACAGGGGTTCTATGGCTACACCTTC
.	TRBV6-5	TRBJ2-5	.	CASSYQVGVAVETQYF	TGTGCCAGCAGTTACCAGGTGGGAGTTGCTGTGGAGACCCAGTACTTC
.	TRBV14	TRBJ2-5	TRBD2	CASSRGLAARTQYF	TGTGCCAGCAGCAGAGGACTAGCGGCCCGGACCCAGTACTTC
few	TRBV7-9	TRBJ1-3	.	CASSLGQGLAGNTIYF	TGTGCCAGCAGCTTAGGCCAGGGGCTCGCTGGAAACACCATATATTTT
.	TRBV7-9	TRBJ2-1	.	CASSLDALVPIF	TGTGCCAGCAGCTTAGATGCGCTAGTTCCCATCTTC
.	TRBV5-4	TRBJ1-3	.	CASSFGRQPGNTIYF	TGTGCCAGCAGCTTCGGCAGGCAACCGGGAAACACCATATATTTT
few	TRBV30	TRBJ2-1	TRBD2	CAWSLAGEYYNEQFF	TGTGCCTGGAGTTTAGCGGGGGAGTACTACAATGAGCAGTTCTTC
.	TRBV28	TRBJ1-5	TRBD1	CASSLGQGFRQPQHF	TGTGCCAGCAGTTTAGGACAGGGGTTTCGACAGCCCCAGCATTTT
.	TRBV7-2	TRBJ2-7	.	CASSLAGGGSEQYF	TGTGCCAGCAGCTTAGCTGGGGGCGGGTCCGAGCAGTACTTC
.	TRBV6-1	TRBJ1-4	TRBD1	CASLPRGRVEKLFF	TGTGCCAGCTTACCTAGGGGGCGCGTTGAAAAACTGTTTTTT
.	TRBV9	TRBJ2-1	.	CASSPTTVGQFF	TGTGCCAGCAGCCCCACTACGGTCGGGCAGTTCTTC
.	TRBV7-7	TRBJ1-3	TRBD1	CASSPGQAGNTIYF	TGTGCTAGCAGCCCGGGACAGGCTGGAAACACCATATATTTT
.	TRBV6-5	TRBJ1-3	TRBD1	CASSYSGQGSGNTIYF	TGTGCCAGCAGTTACTCGGGACAGGGATCTGGAAACACCATATATTTT
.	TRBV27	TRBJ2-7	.	CASSSPLRDYEQYF	TGTGCCAGCAGTTCACCCCTCAGGGACTACGAGCAGTACTTC
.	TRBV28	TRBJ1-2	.	CASSFRAGSGYTF	TGTGCCAGCAGTTTTAGGGCAGGGTCTGGCTACACCTTC
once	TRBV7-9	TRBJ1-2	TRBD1	CASSTGQGGYTF	TGTGCCAGCAGCACCGGACAGGGTGGCTACACCTTC
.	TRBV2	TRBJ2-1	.	CASSGEEGRDEQFF	TGTGCCAGCAGTGGGGAGGAGGGTCGCGATGAGCAGTTCTTC
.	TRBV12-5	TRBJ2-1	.	CASGLANEQFF	TGTGCTAGTGGTTTAGCCAATGAGCAGTTCTTC
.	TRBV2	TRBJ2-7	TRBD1	CASYSGTGLYEQYF	TGTGCCAGCTATTCCGGGACAGGGTTGTACGAGCAGTACTTC
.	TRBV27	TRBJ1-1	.	CASSLTRVNTEAFF	TGTGCCAGCAGTTTGACCAGGGTGAACACTGAAGCTTTCTTT
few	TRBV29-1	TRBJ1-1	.	CSVVQGTFSLGTEAFF	TGCAGCGTTGTCCAGGGAACCTTCAGTTTGGGCACTGAAGCTTTCTTT
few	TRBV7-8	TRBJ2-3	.	CASSTGSSTDTQYF	TGTGCCAGCAGTACAGGTTCTAGCACAGATACGCAGTATTTT
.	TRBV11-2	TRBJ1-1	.	CASSHKLRDTNTEAFF	TGTGCCAGCAGTCATAAACTCCGGGACACGAACACTGAAGCTTTCTTT
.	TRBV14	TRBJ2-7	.	CASSPRRYSEQYF	TGTGCCAGCAGCCCACGTCGATACAGCGAGCAGTACTTC
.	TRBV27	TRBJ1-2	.	CASSWSGANYGYTF	TGTGCCAGCAGTTGGTCGGGGGCTAACTATGGCTACACCTTC